The entry below gives a single T cell receptor beta chain sequence along with its context. The length of the CDR3 is 15 residues. V was trimmed by 5 bases and J by 6 bases, leaving 18 bases between them. The data stem from a study of CD8 T cells in Susac syndrome. RNA was extracted with the RNeasy kit, and a quantity of roughly 0.5 to 1 ug was reverse transcribed using random hexamers. Amplification of TCR beta CDR3 used immunoSEQ multiplex PCR across 54 Vbeta and 13 Jbeta. TCRdb independently ran MiXCR on the immunoSEQ multiplex PCR reads; one entry per CDR3 protein. Among 180,000 or so distinct CDR3 sequences listed, about 95% were seen once.

The rearrangement uses TRBV12-3 or TRBV12-4 and TRBJ2-3, with D possibly matching TRBD2 (7 bases). Sequenced: CD4+ T cells from PBMCs. The clonotype was recovered from a human donor with multiple sclerosis. CDR3 sequence reads: CASSPGHAGVDTQYF. As DNA, the CDR3 is TGTGCCAGCAGTCCGGGACATGCGGGGGTGGATACGCAGTATTTT.